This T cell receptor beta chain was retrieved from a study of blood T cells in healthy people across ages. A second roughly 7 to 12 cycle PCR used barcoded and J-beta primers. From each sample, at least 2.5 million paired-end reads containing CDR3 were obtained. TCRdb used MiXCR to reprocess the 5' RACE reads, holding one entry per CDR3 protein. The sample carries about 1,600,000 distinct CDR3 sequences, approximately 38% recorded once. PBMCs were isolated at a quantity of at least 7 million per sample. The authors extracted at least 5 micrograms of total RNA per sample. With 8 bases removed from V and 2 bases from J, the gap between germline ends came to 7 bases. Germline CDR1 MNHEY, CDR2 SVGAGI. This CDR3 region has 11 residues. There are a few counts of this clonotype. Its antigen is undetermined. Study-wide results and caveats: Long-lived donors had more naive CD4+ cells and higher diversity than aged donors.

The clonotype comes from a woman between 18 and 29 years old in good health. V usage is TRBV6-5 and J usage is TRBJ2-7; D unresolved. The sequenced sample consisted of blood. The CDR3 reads CASGHAYEQYF. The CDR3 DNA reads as TGTGCCAGCGGTCACGCCTACGAGCAGTACTTC.